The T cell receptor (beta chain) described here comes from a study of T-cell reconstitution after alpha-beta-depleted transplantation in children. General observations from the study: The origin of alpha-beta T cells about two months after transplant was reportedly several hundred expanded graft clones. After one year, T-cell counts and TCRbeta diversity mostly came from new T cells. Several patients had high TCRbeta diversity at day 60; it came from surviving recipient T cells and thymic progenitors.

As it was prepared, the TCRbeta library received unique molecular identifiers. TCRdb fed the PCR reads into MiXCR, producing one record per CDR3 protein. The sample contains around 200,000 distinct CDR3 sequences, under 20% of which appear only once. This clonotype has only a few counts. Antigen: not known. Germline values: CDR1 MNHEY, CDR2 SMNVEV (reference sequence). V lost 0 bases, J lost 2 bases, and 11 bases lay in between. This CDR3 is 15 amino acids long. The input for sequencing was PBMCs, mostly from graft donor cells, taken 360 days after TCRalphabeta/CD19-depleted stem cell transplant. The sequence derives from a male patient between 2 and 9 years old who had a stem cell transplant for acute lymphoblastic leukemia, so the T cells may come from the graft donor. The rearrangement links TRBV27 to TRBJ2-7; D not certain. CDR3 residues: CASSLSPATPYEQYF. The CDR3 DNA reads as TGTGCCAGCAGTTTATCGCCCGCTACCCCCTACGAGCAGTACTTC.